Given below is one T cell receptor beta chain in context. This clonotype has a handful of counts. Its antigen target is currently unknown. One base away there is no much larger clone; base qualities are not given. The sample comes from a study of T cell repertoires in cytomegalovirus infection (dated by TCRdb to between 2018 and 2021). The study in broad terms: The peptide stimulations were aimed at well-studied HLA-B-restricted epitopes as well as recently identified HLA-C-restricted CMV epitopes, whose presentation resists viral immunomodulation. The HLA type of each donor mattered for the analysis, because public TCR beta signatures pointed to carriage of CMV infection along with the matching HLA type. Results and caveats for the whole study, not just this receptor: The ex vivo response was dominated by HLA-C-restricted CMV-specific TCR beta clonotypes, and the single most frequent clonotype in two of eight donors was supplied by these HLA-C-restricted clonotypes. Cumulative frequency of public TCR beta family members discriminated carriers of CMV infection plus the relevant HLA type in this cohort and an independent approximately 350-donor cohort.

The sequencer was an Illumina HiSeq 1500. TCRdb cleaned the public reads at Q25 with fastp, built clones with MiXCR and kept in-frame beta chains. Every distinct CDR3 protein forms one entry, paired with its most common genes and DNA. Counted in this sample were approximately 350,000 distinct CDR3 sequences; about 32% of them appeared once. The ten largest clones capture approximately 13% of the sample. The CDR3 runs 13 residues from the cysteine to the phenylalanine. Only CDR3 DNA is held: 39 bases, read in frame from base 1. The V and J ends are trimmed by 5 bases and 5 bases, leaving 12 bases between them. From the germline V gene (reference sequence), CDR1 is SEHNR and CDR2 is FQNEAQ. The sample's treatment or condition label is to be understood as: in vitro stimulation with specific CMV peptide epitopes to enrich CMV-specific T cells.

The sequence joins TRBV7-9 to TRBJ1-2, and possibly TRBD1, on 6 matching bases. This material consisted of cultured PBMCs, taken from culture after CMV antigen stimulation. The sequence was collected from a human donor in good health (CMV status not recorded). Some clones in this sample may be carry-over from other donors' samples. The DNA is TGTGCCAGCAGCAATGGACAGTTTTATGGCTACACCTTC. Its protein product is CASSNGQFYGYTF. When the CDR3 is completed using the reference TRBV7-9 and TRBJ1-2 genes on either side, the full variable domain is DTGVSQNPRHKITKRGQNVTFRCDPISEHNRLYWYRQTLGQGPEFLTYFQNEAQLEKSRLLSDRFSAERPKGSFSTLEIQRTEQGDSAMYLCASSNGQFYGYTFGSGTRLTVV.